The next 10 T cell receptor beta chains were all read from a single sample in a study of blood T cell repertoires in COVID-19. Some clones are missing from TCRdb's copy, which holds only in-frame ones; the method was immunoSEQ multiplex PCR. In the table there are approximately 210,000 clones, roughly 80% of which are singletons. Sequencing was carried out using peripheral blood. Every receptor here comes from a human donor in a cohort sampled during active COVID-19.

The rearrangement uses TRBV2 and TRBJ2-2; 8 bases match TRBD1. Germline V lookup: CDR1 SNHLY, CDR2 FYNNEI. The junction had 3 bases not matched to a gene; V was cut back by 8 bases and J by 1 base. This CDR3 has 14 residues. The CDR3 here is CASRGTGNTGELFF. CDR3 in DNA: TGTGCCAGCCGGGGGACAGGGAACACCGGGGAGCTGTTTTTT.

DNA for the CDR3: TGTGCCACCTCAGAGCAGGGATCATATGGCTACACCTTC. It translates to CATSEQGSYGYTF. The rearrangement uses TRBV28 and TRBJ1-2, with D possibly TRBD1 on 5 matching bases. The CDR3 totals 13 residues. V was pared by 10 bases and J by 5 bases, with 17 bases between. Germline values: CDR1 MDHEN, CDR2 SYDVKM.

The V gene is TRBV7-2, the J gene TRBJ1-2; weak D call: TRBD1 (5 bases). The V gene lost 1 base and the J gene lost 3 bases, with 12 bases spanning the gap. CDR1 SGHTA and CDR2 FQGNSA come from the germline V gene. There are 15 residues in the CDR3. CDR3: CASSLGGARDYGYTF. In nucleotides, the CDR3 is TGTGCCAGCAGCTTAGGGGGCGCCAGGGACTATGGCTACACCTTC.

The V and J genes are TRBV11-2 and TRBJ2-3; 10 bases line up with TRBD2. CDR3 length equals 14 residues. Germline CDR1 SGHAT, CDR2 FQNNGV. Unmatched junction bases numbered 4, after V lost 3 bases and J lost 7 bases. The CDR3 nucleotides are TGTGCCAGCAGCTTCCTAGCGGGGGTTCATACGCAGTATTTT. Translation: CASSFLAGVHTQYF.

The CDR3 loop reads CASSYVRGTDTQYF. The CDR3 region has the DNA TGTGCCAGCAGCTACGTGCGCGGCACAGATACGCAGTATTTT. The gene calls are TRBV5-6 and TRBJ2-3; D gene unclear. V was clipped by 3 bases and J by 1 base, with 9 bases between them. From germline, CDR1 is SGHDT and CDR2 YYEEEE. CDR3 length: 14 residues.

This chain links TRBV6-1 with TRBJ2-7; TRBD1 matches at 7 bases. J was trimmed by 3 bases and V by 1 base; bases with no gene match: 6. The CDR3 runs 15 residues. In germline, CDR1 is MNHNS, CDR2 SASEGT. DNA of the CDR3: TGTGCCAGCAGTGAAGGGAGGACAGGATACTACGAGCAGTACGTC. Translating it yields CASSEGRTGYYEQYV.

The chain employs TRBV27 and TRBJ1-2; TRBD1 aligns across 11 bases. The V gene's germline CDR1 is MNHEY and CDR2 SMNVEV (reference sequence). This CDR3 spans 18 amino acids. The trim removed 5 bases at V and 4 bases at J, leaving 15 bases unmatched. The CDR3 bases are TGTGCCAGCAGTGCGGAGGGGACAGGGGGGGTTTATGGCTATGGCTACACCTTC. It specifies CASSAEGTGGVYGYGYTF.

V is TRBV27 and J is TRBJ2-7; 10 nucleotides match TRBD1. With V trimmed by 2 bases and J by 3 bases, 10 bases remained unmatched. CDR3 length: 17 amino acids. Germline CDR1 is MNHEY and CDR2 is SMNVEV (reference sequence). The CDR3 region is CASSLGPPGQGFYEQYF. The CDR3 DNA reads TGTGCCAGCAGTTTAGGGCCTCCGGGACAGGGGTTCTACGAGCAGTACTTC.

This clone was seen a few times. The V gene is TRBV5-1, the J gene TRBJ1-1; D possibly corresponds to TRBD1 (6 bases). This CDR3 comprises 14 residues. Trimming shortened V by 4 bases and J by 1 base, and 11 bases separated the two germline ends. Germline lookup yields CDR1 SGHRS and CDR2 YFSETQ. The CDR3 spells CASSPGQTNTEAFF. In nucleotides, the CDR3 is TGCGCCAGCAGCCCCGGACAGACGAACACTGAAGCTTTCTTT.

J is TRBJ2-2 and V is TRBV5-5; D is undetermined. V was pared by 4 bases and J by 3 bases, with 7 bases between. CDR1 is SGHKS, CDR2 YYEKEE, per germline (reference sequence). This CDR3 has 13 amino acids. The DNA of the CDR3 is TGTGCCAGCAGCACCCGCGACACCGGGGAGCTGTTTTTT. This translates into CASSTRDTGELFF.